The next 24 T cell receptor beta chains were all read from a single sample in a study of early T cells in non-severe SARS-CoV-2 infection. TCRdb re-called the 5' RACE reads through MiXCR, storing one row per CDR3 protein. The table shows around 79,000 distinct CDR3 sequences, with about 11% occurring only once. This specimen consisted of whole blood, obtained at baseline. Receptor source: an adult who was a healthcare worker with PCR-confirmed SARS-CoV-2 infection or an uninfected control (not recorded which).

The rearrangement links TRBV5-1 to TRBJ1-1, with a weak D call TRBD1 (5 bases). The CDR3 contains 14 residues. From germline, CDR1 is SGHRS and CDR2 YFSETQ. V gave up 5 bases and J gave up 1 base, with 12 bases separating them. CDR3 bases: TGCGCCAGCAGGACAGCAGCCTCGAACACTGAAGCTTTCTTT. This codes for CASRTAASNTEAFF. Full variable domain (remainder filled in from reference TRBV5-1 and TRBJ1-1): KAGVTQTPRYLIKTRGQQVTLSCSPISGHRSVSWYQQTPGQGLQFLFEYFSETQRNKGNFPGRFSGRQFSNSRSEMNVSTLELGDSALYLCASRTAASNTEAFFGQGTRLTVV.

This clonotype was seen a handful of times. The V call is TRBV4-2, the J call TRBJ2-1; 7 bases fit TRBD2. CDR1 is LGHNA and CDR2 is YNFKEQ in the germline V gene. Unmatched junction bases numbered 5, after V lost 1 base and J lost 2 bases. This CDR3 contains 16 residues. CDR3 bases: TGTGCCAGCAGCCAAGGGGCGGGGGTCCCCTACAATGAGCAGTTCTTC. Amino acids: CASSQGAGVPYNEQFF.

The chain links TRBV7-2 to TRBJ2-7; TRBD2 might be the D (6 bases). Germline values: CDR1 SGHTA, CDR2 FQGNSA. The CDR3 is 15 amino acids. Trimming cost V 3 bases and J 0 bases, with 12 bases left between them. The CDR3 DNA reads as TGTGCCAGCAGCTTGGGGACTGACATCTCCTACGAGCAGTACTTC. It codes for CASSLGTDISYEQYF.

This sequence joins TRBV6-5 and TRBJ1-2; D gene unclear. The germline gives CDR1 MNHEY, CDR2 SVGAGI. Between the trimmed V and J ends, which lost 2 bases and 6 bases, there was a span of 13 bases. The CDR3 length is 14 residues. The CDR3 region has the DNA TGTGCCAGCAGTTACACACCCTTGACAAATGGCTACACCTTC. It yields the protein CASSYTPLTNGYTF.

This clonotype has ten or more counts. The chain carries TRBV5-1 and TRBJ2-1, with TRBD1 matching 7 bases. The CDR3 spans 15 residues. The germline V gene has CDR1 SGHRS and CDR2 YFSETQ. The ends lost 0 bases at V and 2 bases at J; junction bases unmatched: 2. Written as DNA, the CDR3 is TGCGCCAGCAGCTTGGTGACAGGGCCCTACAATGAGCAGTTCTTC. Translating gives CASSLVTGPYNEQFF.

The V gene is TRBV29-1, the J gene TRBJ1-2; no definite D call. From germline, CDR1 is SQVTM and CDR2 ANQGSEA. This CDR3 region has 12 residues. Trimming cost V 5 bases and J 6 bases, with 13 bases left between them. The CDR3 DNA reads TGCAGCGTTTCGGGAGGGAACCATGGCTACACCTTC. Protein sequence: CSVSGGNHGYTF. The whole variable domain, filled in from reference TRBV29-1 and TRBJ1-2, reads SAVISQKPSRDICQRGTSLTIQCQVDSQVTMMFWYRQQPGQSLTLIATANQGSEATYESGFVIDKFPISRPNLTFSTLTVSNMSPEDSSIYLCSVSGGNHGYTFGSGTRLTVV.

This clonotype has a handful of counts. The rearrangement links TRBV5-1 to TRBJ1-2; 7 bases are a match to TRBD1. From germline, CDR1 is SGHRS and CDR2 YFSETQ. The CDR3 has 12 amino acids. V lost 3 bases, J lost 8 bases, and 4 bases stayed unmatched. For the CDR3, the DNA is TGCGCCAGCAGCTCGACAGGGTTCGGCTACACCTTC. The encoded protein is CASSSTGFGYTF.

This clonotype is medium-sized in the sample. The chain carries TRBV7-2 and TRBJ2-7; D gene uncertain. The CDR3 extends over 13 amino acids. Between the trimmed V and J ends, which lost 5 bases and 6 bases, there was a span of 14 bases. In germline, CDR1 is SGHTA, CDR2 FQGNSA. CDR3 nucleotide sequence: TGTGCCAGCAGCCTGGCCCCCTCCGGCGAGCAGTACTTC. It codes for CASSLAPSGEQYF.

In its sample, this clonotype was seen many times. Here the CDR3 DNA reads TGTGCCAGCAGCCCTCAAAACACCGGGGAGCTGTTTTTT. Amino acids: CASSPQNTGELFF. The gene calls are TRBV7-8 and TRBJ2-2, with D uncertain. The CDR3 is 13 residues long. The V end was cut by 5 bases, the J end by 2 bases, with 6 bases between. CDR1 SGHVS and CDR2 FQNEAQ come from the germline V gene. Full variable domain (outside the CDR3, taken from reference TRBV7-8 and TRBJ2-2): GAGVSQSPRYKVAKRGQDVALRCDPISGHVSLFWYQQALGQGPEFLTYFQNEAQLDKSGLPSDRFFAERPEGSVSTLKIQRTQQEDSAVYLCASSPQNTGELFFGEGSRLTVL.

This clonotype appeared many times. The rearrangement uses TRBV12-3 or TRBV12-4 and TRBJ1-6, with 7 bases aligning to TRBD1. This CDR3 has 14 residues. Trimming took 5 bases from V and 4 from J; bases not matched to a gene: 2. The CDR3 nucleotides are TGTGCCAGCAGTACGGGACAGTATAATTCACCCCTCCACTTT. This gives the protein CASSTGQYNSPLHF.

This sequence joins TRBV5-1 and TRBJ2-5; D ambiguous. The CDR3 has 14 amino acids. Germline lookup yields CDR1 SGHRS and CDR2 YFSETQ. Trimming took 4 bases from V and 2 from J, leaving 12 bases between them. The CDR3 nucleotides read TGCGCCAGCAGCGTACCCACAGTTCAAGAGACCCAGTACTTC. This codes for CASSVPTVQETQYF.

This chain connects TRBV11-2 to TRBJ2-1, with 14 bases matching TRBD2. In germline, CDR1 is SGHAT, CDR2 FQNNGV. The junction had 4 bases not matched to a gene; V was cut back by 4 bases and J by 8 bases. This CDR3 contains 15 residues. The CDR3 DNA follows: TGTGCCAGCAGCTCCGGGACTAGCGGGGGAGATGAGCAGTTCTTC. This translates into CASSSGTSGGDEQFF. The whole variable domain, filled in from reference TRBV11-2 and TRBJ2-1, reads EAGVAQSPRYKIIEKRQSVAFWCNPISGHATLYWYQQILGQGPKLLIQFQNNGVVDDSQLPKDRFSAERLKGVDSTLKIQPAKLEDSAVYLCASSSGTSGGDEQFFGPGTRLTVL.

This clonotype was counted between two and nine times. The chain couples TRBV18 to TRBJ2-1; no reliable D call. Trimming shortened V by 1 base and J by 5 bases, and 12 bases separated the two germline ends. The CDR3 is 15 residues long. Germline CDR1 is KGHSH and CDR2 is LQKENI. CDR3 residues: CASSPRIQGNNEQFF. For the CDR3, the DNA is TGTGCCAGCTCACCACGAATTCAAGGAAACAATGAGCAGTTCTTC.

This sequence joins TRBV2 and TRBJ2-4; no definite D call. V was clipped by 6 bases and J by 0 bases, with 9 bases between them. CDR3 length: 14 residues. Germline V gives CDR1 SNHLY, CDR2 FYNNEI. The CDR3 is CASRRRAAKNIQYF. DNA for the CDR3: TGTGCCAGCAGACGAAGGGCAGCCAAAAACATTCAGTACTTC.

This chain links TRBV7-2 with TRBJ2-2; D not certain. The V gene's germline CDR1 is SGHTA and CDR2 FQGNSA. This CDR3 is built from 13 residues. V dropped 4 bases and J dropped 4 bases, with 7 bases sitting between them. Here the CDR3 reads CASSSIPTGELFF. The CDR3 DNA sequence: TGTGCCAGCAGCTCTATTCCCACCGGGGAGCTGTTTTTT.

The rearrangement joins TRBV28 to TRBJ1-5; possible D gene TRBD1, 5 bases. From germline, CDR1 is MDHEN and CDR2 SYDVKM. The CDR3 totals 17 residues. The germline V and J ends were trimmed by 6 bases and 3 bases, with 21 bases remaining between them. In DNA, the CDR3 is TGTGCCAGCAGCCCCCCTGTCGGACTGGGGCACAATCAGCCCCAGCATTTT. Its protein is CASSPPVGLGHNQPQHF.

This rearrangement joins TRBV6-5 to TRBJ2-7; 7 nucleotides agree with TRBD1. The V and J ends lost 6 bases and 3 bases, in that order; junction bases with no gene match: 8. There are 14 residues in the CDR3. The germline V gene encodes CDR1 MNHEY and CDR2 SVGAGI. The CDR3 nucleotides are TGTGCCAGCAGACTCGACAGGGTGGGCTACGAGCAGTACTTC. It codes for CASRLDRVGYEQYF.

In its sample, this clonotype is medium-sized. The rearrangement joins TRBV5-1 to TRBJ1-1; 7 nucleotides match TRBD1. The V segment lost 7 bases and the J segment 3 bases; nucleotides outside the gene matches: 9. The CDR3 spans 14 residues. CDR1 and CDR2 (germline): SGHRS, YFSETQ. CDR3 loop: CASGKTGTDTEAFF. The CDR3 DNA reads as TGCGCCAGCGGCAAGACAGGGACCGACACTGAAGCTTTCTTT.

This clonotype appeared a few times. The chain is built from TRBV20-1 and TRBJ2-7, with a tentative D call TRBD1 (5 bases). The length of the CDR3 is 15 residues. Trimming pared 2 bases from V and 3 bases from J, leaving 17 bases between. The germline V gene has CDR1 DFQATT and CDR2 SNEGSKA (reference sequence). The CDR3 bases are TGCAGTGCTAGAAGAGAGCAGGGCGTTGACTACGAGCAGTACTTC. It encodes CSARREQGVDYEQYF.

This clonotype was seen a handful of times. The rearrangement joins TRBV2 to TRBJ1-2; TRBD1 agrees at 7 bases. Unmatched junction bases numbered 10, after V lost 6 bases and J lost 3 bases. The CDR3 runs to 15 residues. CDR1 and CDR2 (germline): SNHLY, FYNNEI. The CDR3 reads CASSRRQGAYYGYTF. The CDR3 bases are TGTGCCAGCAGCCGGCGACAGGGAGCCTACTATGGCTACACCTTC.

This clonotype turned up a few times. The chain carries TRBV29-1 and TRBJ2-7, with 7 bases that match TRBD1. The germline V gene encodes CDR1 SQVTM and CDR2 ANQGSEA. The CDR3 consists of 13 residues. V dropped 4 bases and J dropped 7; count of bases not matched to a gene: 10. This CDR3 is CSVATGPDKEQYF. The CDR3 DNA reads as TGCAGCGTTGCGACAGGGCCGGATAAGGAGCAGTACTTC.

This clonotype was picked up many times. The chain links TRBV7-8 to TRBJ1-6, with D perhaps matching TRBD1 (5 bases). Germline-derived CDR1 and CDR2 are SGHVS and FQNEAQ. Trimming removed 1 base from V and 9 bases from J, with 13 bases in between. The CDR3 has 15 amino acids. Written as DNA, the CDR3 is TGTGCCAGCAGCTTAGGGGGTCAGGGTGCTTCACCCCTCCACTTT. Its protein is CASSLGGQGASPLHF.

To note about this clonotype: A clone one base away is much larger, so this may be a read error. The gene calls are TRBV10-2 and TRBJ2-3; 8 nucleotides align to TRBD2. V lost 8 bases and J lost 2; bases outside the gene matches: 9. This CDR3 is built from 15 residues. Germline V lookup: CDR1 WSHSY, CDR2 SAAADI. The CDR3: CASGVISGATDTQYF. The CDR3 nucleotides are TGCGCCAGCGGTGTGATTAGCGGGGCCACAGATACGCAGTATTTT.

J is TRBJ2-1 and V is TRBV14; 7 bases agree with TRBD1. The CDR3 length is 17 residues. V trimming: 0 bases; J trimming: 6 bases; junction bases outside the gene matches: 11. CDR1 SGHDN and CDR2 FVKESK come from the germline V gene. CDR3 protein: CASSQDLNRGRINEQFF. The CDR3 coding sequence is TGTGCCAGCAGCCAAGATCTTAACAGGGGTCGTATCAATGAGCAGTTCTTC.